This TCR beta chain is from a study of T cells in Graves' hyperthyroidism and ophthalmopathy. General study points: A 13 V-J signature model discriminated ophthalmopathy versus stable hyperthyroidism. Peripheral blood also featured most of the thyroid clonotypes expanded above 0.001.

This clonotype was detected ten times or more. Its target is not known. Exclusion criteria comprised uncontrolled infection, other autoimmune disease, pregnancy or lactation. RNA transcripts were the template for amplifying TCR beta CDR3 regions. A first-round RT-PCR of the TCR CDR3 used the HTBI primer set. TCRdb re-analysed the multiplex PCR reads in MiXCR, keeping a single row per CDR3 protein. The table has around 340,000 distinct CDR3 sequences, 17% seen once. This sequence originates from a woman in her twenties or thirties with Graves' hyperthyroidism that later progressed to Graves' ophthalmopathy. Sequenced sample: blood.

The CDR3 is CASSYNPRYGYTF. The CDR3 coding sequence is TGTGCCAGCAGCTACAATCCACGCTATGGCTACACCTTC. The rearrangement links TRBV6-2 or TRBV6-3 to TRBJ1-2; the D is unclear. Between the trimmed V and J ends, which lost 6 bases and 4 bases, there was a span of 12 bases. The length of the CDR3 is 13 residues. Germline V gene sequence: CDR1 MNHEY, CDR2 SVGEGT.